These T cell receptor beta chains were read from a single sample in a study of shared clonotypes between healthy human individuals. The data were produced by immunoSEQ multiplex PCR, yet TCRdb's version contains in-frame clones alone and is incomplete. The table shows roughly 500,000 clones, with around 79% occurring only once. The sequenced sample consisted of PBMCs. The origin of the receptors is a woman aged 40 to 50 in good health. Some clones in this sample may be carry-over from other donors' samples. Each CDR3 is given with its conserved first and last residue. The D gene is left open where the match is weak. Rows give clone size only sometimes, using once, few, many, or a class for an expanded clone.

j_call clone_size v_call d_call cdr3_aa cdr3_nt
TRBJ2-1 - TRBV11-3 TRBD1 CASSLGQDHNEQFF TGTGCCAGCAGCTTGGGACAGGACCACAATGAGCAGTTCTTC
TRBJ1-5 - TRBV19 - CASSTPFRVKNQPQHF TGTGCCAGTAGTACCCCCTTCCGGGTGAAGAATCAGCCCCAGCATTTT
TRBJ1-5 - TRBV2 - CASSADRQNNQPQHF TGTGCCAGCAGTGCAGACAGACAGAACAATCAGCCCCAGCATTTT
TRBJ2-1 - TRBV6-6 - CASSYGVRSSNEQFF TGTGCCAGCAGTTACGGGGTAAGAAGCAGCAATGAGCAGTTCTTC
TRBJ1-1 - TRBV29-1 - CSVYTANTEAFF TGCAGCGTCTATACAGCGAACACTGAAGCTTTCTTT
TRBJ2-7 once TRBV7-8 TRBD1 CASSYTTSVTGGYEQYF TGTGCCAGCAGCTATACAACCTCCGTAACAGGGGGTTACGAGCAGTACTTC
TRBJ2-5 - TRBV5-1 - CASSSARIPETQYF TGCGCCAGCAGTTCCGCTCGAATCCCAGAGACCCAGTACTTC
TRBJ1-2 - TRBV6-5 - CASSYDGGTYGYTF TGTGCCAGCAGTTACGACGGAGGGACGTATGGCTACACCTTC
TRBJ1-5 - TRBV30 - CAWSGQGIQPQHF TGTGCCTGGAGTGGGCAGGGGATACAGCCCCAGCATTTT
TRBJ2-1 - TRBV11-3 TRBD2 CASSESGTEQFF TGTGCCAGCAGCGAGAGCGGGACTGAGCAGTTCTTC
TRBJ2-5 - TRBV7-7 TRBD2 CASSLGIGARENQETQYF TGTGCCAGCAGCTTAGGGATCGGGGCGCGGGAGAACCAAGAGACCCAGTACTTC
TRBJ2-7 - TRBV5-1 - CASTPRTGGSYEQYF TGCGCCAGCACCCCCCGAACAGGCGGCTCCTACGAGCAGTACTTC
TRBJ1-1 - TRBV28 TRBD1 CASGSGQGSTEAFF TGTGCCAGCGGTTCGGGACAGGGGAGCACTGAAGCTTTCTTT
TRBJ2-1 - TRBV2 TRBD2 CASSENLGTSSSSFF TGTGCCAGCAGCGAGAACTTAGGGACTAGCTCTAGTTCGTTCTTC
TRBJ1-3 - TRBV28 - CASSQGEGTIYF TGTGCCAGCAGCCAGGGAGAGGGCACCATATATTTT
TRBJ2-7 - TRBV18 TRBD2 CASSPLSGSGEQYF TGTGCCAGCTCACCACTTAGCGGGAGTGGGGAGCAGTACTTC
TRBJ1-2 few TRBV5-8 TRBD1 CASSPRTTGVF TGTGCCAGCAGCCCGCGAACGACAGGGGTCTTC
TRBJ2-5 once TRBV28 - CASSPSDGQETQYF TGTGCCAGCAGCCCTTCGGACGGACAAGAGACCCAGTACTTC
TRBJ2-7 - TRBV28 - CASRRPTQGSYEQYF TGTGCCAGCAGACGACCGACACAGGGTTCCTACGAGCAGTACTTC
TRBJ2-5 - TRBV6-6 TRBD1 CASDRGNVETQYF TGTGCCTCAGACAGGGGAAATGTGGAGACCCAGTACTTC
TRBJ2-3 once TRBV6-1 TRBD2 CASRRGSGSVDTQYF TGTGCCAGCAGACGCGGGAGCGGGAGTGTAGATACGCAGTATTTT
TRBJ1-1 - TRBV27 - CASLSGGSATGEAFF TGTGCCAGCCTATCTGGAGGTTCGGCGACAGGTGAAGCTTTCTTT
TRBJ1-4 - TRBV19 - CASSIDGGLSEKLFF TGTGCCAGTAGTATAGACGGGGGCTTGAGTGAAAAACTGTTTTTT
TRBJ2-7 - TRBV7-8 - CASSLLDEQYF TGTGCCAGCAGCTTATTAGACGAGCAGTACTTC
TRBJ2-4 medium-sized TRBV6-1 TRBD2 CASSVIAGGVNIQYF TGTGCCAGCAGTGTGATAGCGGGAGGAGTAAACATTCAGTACTTC
TRBJ2-7 - TRBV7-2 - CASRGEPTTYEQYF TGTGCCAGCAGGGGGGAGCCGACAACCTACGAGCAGTACTTC
TRBJ2-5 - TRBV7-3 TRBD2 CASSFAGEETQYF TGTGCCAGCAGCTTTGCGGGAGAGGAGACCCAGTACTTC
TRBJ2-7 - TRBV2 - CASSFSSYEQYF TGTGCCAGCAGTTTCAGCTCCTACGAGCAGTACTTC
TRBJ2-1 - TRBV28 - CASSLIAANSYNEQFF TGTGCCAGCAGTTTAATAGCGGCCAACTCCTACAATGAGCAGTTCTTC
TRBJ1-5 - TRBV19 - CASSIDLFDRSYQPQHF TGTGCCAGTAGTATAGACCTTTTTGACAGGAGCTATCAGCCCCAGCATTTT
TRBJ2-5 - TRBV27 TRBD1 CASSEHGTVLQETQYF TGTGCCAGCAGTGAACACGGGACAGTGTTACAAGAGACCCAGTACTTC
TRBJ2-5 - TRBV7-7 - CASSKQGKETRYF TGTGCCAGCAGCAAACAGGGAAAAGAGACCCGGTACTTC
TRBJ2-7 - TRBV2 TRBD2 CASSPTSGRSYEQYF TGTGCCAGCAGTCCGACTAGCGGGAGATCTTACGAGCAGTACTTC
TRBJ2-7 - TRBV5-1 - CASSPPTTSHEQYF TGCGCCAGCAGCCCCCCAACGACGAGTCACGAGCAGTACTTC
TRBJ2-2 few TRBV5-5 - CASSLGPRVNTGELFF TGTGCCAGCAGCTTGGGGCCCCGGGTGAACACCGGGGAGCTGTTTTTT
TRBJ2-2 many TRBV21-1 - CASRNIPGELFF TGTGCCAGCCGCAATATTCCCGGGGAGCTGTTTTTT
TRBJ2-3 - TRBV7-2 - CASSPDLADTQYF TGTGCCAGCAGCCCCGACTTGGCGGATACGCAGTATTTT
TRBJ2-7 - TRBV21-1 - CASSKNLRTSGSYEQYF TGTGCCAGCAGCAAAAACTTACGTACTAGCGGGTCCTACGAGCAGTACTTC
TRBJ2-2 once TRBV5-1 - CASSLARGREELFF TGCGCCAGCAGCTTGGCCCGGGGGCGGGAGGAGCTGTTTTTT
TRBJ2-7 - TRBV6-6 - CATEEAGWSYGQYF TGTGCCACCGAGGAGGCGGGTTGGAGCTACGGGCAGTACTTC
TRBJ2-4 - TRBV15 - CATVGGGSKNIQYF TGTGCCACCGTAGGTGGGGGGTCCAAAAACATTCAGTACTTC
TRBJ2-1 - TRBV19 - CASSFPDWRLGNEQFF TGTGCCAGTAGTTTCCCGGACTGGCGGCTGGGTAATGAGCAGTTCTTC
TRBJ2-7 - TRBV7-9 - CASRAWGRYEQYF TGTGCCAGCAGAGCATGGGGGAGGTACGAGCAGTACTTC
TRBJ2-1 once TRBV10-3 TRBD2 CAITGRVDNEQFF TGTGCCATCACCGGGAGGGTAGACAATGAGCAGTTCTTC
TRBJ1-5 - TRBV7-2 TRBD1 CASSIGQGRGQPQHF TGTGCCAGCAGCATAGGACAGGGACGGGGTCAGCCCCAGCATTTT
TRBJ1-1 - TRBV5-1 TRBD1 CASSPRDRGGSTEAFF TGCGCCAGCAGCCCCAGGGACAGGGGGGGTAGCACTGAAGCTTTCTTT
TRBJ2-7 - TRBV10-3 - CAISPNRDISYEQYF TGTGCCATATCCCCAAACCGGGACATCTCCTACGAGCAGTACTTC
TRBJ1-2 - TRBV28 - CASSHRYYTF TGTGCCAGCAGCCATAGGTACTACACCTTC
TRBJ1-5 - TRBV6-5 - CASSSNRVQPQHF TGTGCCAGCAGTTCAAACAGGGTTCAGCCCCAGCATTTT